Shown below are 25 T cell receptor beta chains from a single sample sequenced in a study of cytomegalovirus exposure and HLA in healthy donors (dated by TCRdb to the late 2010s). Library preparation used the immunoSEQ multiplex PCR assay. A mixture of 60 forward primers for TCR Vbeta segments and 13 reverse primers for TCR Jbeta segments was used in the multiplex PCR. TCRdb limited this immuneACCESS table to in-frame rearrangements with V and J called. A share of clones is missing; checked studies link under half to unresolved V genes, and the rest is unexplained. The table for this sample lists about 130,000 clones; over 65% of them were counted only once. The ten largest clones represent about 1.3% of the sample. The sequenced material came from PBMCs. The receptors here all came from a man over 45 in good health and CMV-seronegative.

This chain joins TRBV7-9 and TRBJ2-5; the D gene is possibly TRBD2 (6 bases). V dropped 5 bases and J dropped 5 bases, with 12 bases sitting between them. There are 13 residues in the CDR3. Germline CDR1 and CDR2: SEHNR and FQNEAQ (reference sequence). CDR3 DNA sequence: TGTGCCAGCAGCCTTAGCGGTTTGGAGACCCAGTACTTC. It codes for CASSLSGLETQYF.

Note on this clone: The sample carries other DNA sequences with the same CDR3. CDR3 in DNA: TGTGCCAGCAGTCTCAGGGGGCACCAGCCCCAGCATTTT. Translated, it gives CASSLRGHQPQHF. The chain couples TRBV27 to TRBJ1-5; TRBD1 aligns across 8 bases. The CDR3 length is 13 residues. Looked up from germline, CDR1 is MNHEY and CDR2 is SMNVEV (reference sequence). V shed 5 bases and J 7 bases; nucleotides not matched to a gene: 4.

This rearrangement joins TRBV27 to TRBJ2-2, with 12 bases that match TRBD1. Germline V CDR1 and CDR2: MNHEY, SMNVEV (reference sequence). J gave up 4 bases and V 8 bases, and 11 bases lay outside the gene matches. The CDR3 spans 17 residues. As DNA, the CDR3 is TGTGCCAGCGGGGGGGACAGGGGGCGGCGGGGCACCGGGGAGCTGTTTTTT. This codes for CASGGDRGRRGTGELFF.

V is TRBV7-9 and J is TRBJ2-7; tentatively, D is TRBD1 (6 bases). This CDR3 is built from 15 residues. CDR1 is SEHNR, CDR2 FQNEAQ, per germline (reference sequence). The V and J ends lost 4 bases and 0 bases respectively, with 13 bases between them. This CDR3 reads CASSSGHPSSYEQYF. In DNA form, the CDR3 reads TGTGCCAGCAGCTCGGGACACCCAAGCTCCTACGAGCAGTACTTC.

The chain uses TRBV12-5 and TRBJ2-7, with TRBD1 matching 9 bases. CDR1 is LGHNT, CDR2 FRNRAP, per germline. The CDR3 is made up of 18 amino acids. V shed 2 bases and J 2 bases; nucleotides not matched to a gene: 13. In DNA form, the CDR3 reads TGTGCTAGTGGTTTGACAAGTCTTCGGACAGGGGTTGCCTACGAGCAGTACTTC. Its protein product is CASGLTSLRTGVAYEQYF.

Only one count was recorded for this clone. J is TRBJ2-2 and V is TRBV14; 7 bases line up with TRBD1. With V trimmed by 6 bases and J by 6 bases, 7 bases remained unmatched. The CDR3 has 14 amino acids. CDR1 SGHDN and CDR2 FVKESK come from the germline V gene. For the CDR3, the DNA is TGTGCCAGCAGGGGACAGTTAAGCGCCGGGGAGCTGTTTTTT. Amino acids: CASRGQLSAGELFF. Combining the CDR3 with reference TRBV14 and TRBJ2-2 gives the whole variable domain EAGVTQFPSHSVIEKGQTVTLRCDPISGHDNLYWYRRVMGKEIKFLLHFVKESKQDESGMPNNRFLAERTGGTYSTLKVQPAELEDSGVYFCASRGQLSAGELFFGEGSRLTVL.

This clone was picked up one time. V is TRBV6-1 and J is TRBJ2-5; the match to TRBD2 covers 10 bases. Germline CDR1 is MNHNS and CDR2 is SASEGT. This CDR3 is 14 amino acids long. Trimming at V came to 5 bases and at J to 5 bases, leaving 5 bases not matched to a gene. The CDR3 DNA follows: TGTGCCAGCAGTTCGTCTAGCGGGAGTGAGACCCAGTACTTC. Translating it yields CASSSSSGSETQYF.

V gene TRBV4-2 combines with J gene TRBJ1-2, with D perhaps matching TRBD1 (6 bases). V was cut by 1 base and J by 3 bases, with 12 bases left in between. Germline V gene lookup returns CDR1 LGHNA and CDR2 YNFKEQ. This CDR3 comprises 15 residues. CDR3 DNA sequence: TGTGCCAGCAGCCAAGGCACAGGGTGGCACTATGGCTACACCTTC. It yields the protein CASSQGTGWHYGYTF.

V and J are TRBV19 and TRBJ1-2; D gene ambiguous. Trimming pared 4 bases from V and 4 bases from J, leaving 7 bases between. The CDR3 runs 12 residues. Germline V gene data show CDR1 as LNHDA and CDR2 as SQIVND (reference sequence). For the CDR3, the DNA is TGTGCCAGTAGTACAACACGCTATGGCTACACCTTC. Translated, it gives CASSTTRYGYTF.

Points on this clone: Other DNA sequences in the sample encode the same CDR3. V gene TRBV18 combines with J gene TRBJ1-1; possible D gene TRBD1, 5 bases. The CDR3 extends over 13 amino acids. CDR1 KGHSH and CDR2 LQKENI come from the germline V gene. Trimming shortened V by 3 bases and J by 2 bases, and 7 bases separated the two germline ends. This CDR3 is CASSPQGNTEAFF. DNA of the CDR3: TGTGCCAGCTCACCCCAGGGTAACACTGAAGCTTTCTTT.

This chain joins TRBV5-1 and TRBJ2-5; TRBD2 might be the D (6 bases). The CDR3 extends over 15 amino acids. In germline, CDR1 is SGHRS, CDR2 YFSETQ. Trimming took off 3 bases at V and 4 bases at J, with 16 bases between the two ends. CDR3 amino acids: CASSSLSGRRETQYF. For the CDR3, the DNA is TGCGCCAGCAGCTCCTTGAGTGGGAGGAGAGAGACCCAGTACTTC. Combining the CDR3 with reference TRBV5-1 and TRBJ2-5 gives the whole variable domain KAGVTQTPRYLIKTRGQQVTLSCSPISGHRSVSWYQQTPGQGLQFLFEYFSETQRNKGNFPGRFSGRQFSNSRSEMNVSTLELGDSALYLCASSSLSGRRETQYFGPGTRLLVL.

This clone was observed a single time. CDR3 residues: CASSLGQGASYNEQFF. The CDR3 DNA follows: TGTGCCAGCAGCTTAGGACAGGGGGCTTCCTACAATGAGCAGTTCTTC. The gene calls are TRBV7-6 and TRBJ2-1, with TRBD1 identical over 10 bases. V shed 1 base and J 1 base; nucleotides not matched to a gene: 1. The length of the CDR3 is 16 residues. Per the germline V gene, CDR1 is SGHVS and CDR2 is FNYEAQ. The whole variable domain, filled in from reference TRBV7-6 and TRBJ2-1, reads GAGVSQSPRYKVTKRGQDVALRCDPISGHVSLYWYRQALGQGPEFLTYFNYEAQQDKSGLPNDRFSAERPEGSISTLTIQRTEQRDSAMYRCASSLGQGASYNEQFFGPGTRLTVL.

This chain links TRBV6-4 with TRBJ2-1, with TRBD2 identical over 7 bases. V gave up 6 bases and J gave up 2 bases; unmatched junction bases: 7. Germline values: CDR1 MRHNA, CDR2 SNTAGT. CDR3 length equals 15 residues. The chain's CDR3 is CASSRERGPYNEQFF. DNA of the CDR3: TGTGCCAGCAGCCGGGAGCGGGGACCCTACAATGAGCAGTTCTTC.

Only a few counts were recorded for this clone. The chain joins TRBV7-2 to TRBJ2-1; a weak D match, TRBD2 (6 bases). The length of the CDR3 is 18 residues. The germline V gene has CDR1 SGHTA and CDR2 FQGNSA. V was clipped by 3 bases and J by 6 bases, with 24 bases between them. The CDR3 coding sequence is TGTGCCAGCAGCTTTCTCCGCTCTAACGGGGATAGCGGCAATGAGCAGTTCTTC. The encoded protein is CASSFLRSNGDSGNEQFF. The complete variable domain, with remaining parts taken from reference TRBV7-2 and TRBJ2-1, reads GAGVSQSPSNKVTEKGKDVELRCDPISGHTALYWYRQSLGQGLEFLIYFQGNSAPDKSGLPSDRFSAERTGGSVSTLTIQRTQQEDSAVYLCASSFLRSNGDSGNEQFFGPGTRLTVL.

V usage is TRBV6-5 and J usage is TRBJ2-3; 7 bases are shared with TRBD2. The V gene end was trimmed by 6 bases and the J gene end by 5 bases; junction bases not matched to a gene: 8. The CDR3 is made up of 14 amino acids. The V gene's germline CDR1 is MNHEY and CDR2 SVGAGI. CDR3: CASSPASGGDTQYF. The CDR3 DNA reads TGTGCCAGCAGCCCCGCATCGGGGGGAGATACGCAGTATTTT.

The V and J genes are TRBV11-3 and TRBJ2-1, with D hard to call. This CDR3 comprises 13 residues. The germline V gene has CDR1 SGHNT and CDR2 YENEEA. V gave up 0 bases and J gave up 8 bases, with 8 bases separating them. The CDR3 coding sequence is TGTGCCAGCAGCTTAGATCTAACCGATGAGCAGTTCTTC. This encodes CASSLDLTDEQFF.

CDR3 DNA: TGTGCCAGCACCTTCGACAGGGACTATGGCTACACCTTC. The encoded protein is CASTFDRDYGYTF. The genes are TRBV7-9 and TRBJ1-2; 7 nucleotides agree with TRBD1. The CDR3 is 13 amino acids. Per germline, CDR1 SEHNR and CDR2 FQNEAQ (reference sequence). The V segment lost 7 bases and the J segment 3 bases; nucleotides outside the gene matches: 5.

The chain couples TRBV11-1 to TRBJ2-5, with D maybe TRBD1 (5 bases). Per germline, CDR1 SGHAT and CDR2 FQDESV (reference sequence). The CDR3 is 13 residues long. V was pared by 5 bases and J by 4 bases, with 11 bases between. Here the CDR3 DNA reads TGTGCCAGCAGCCCAAGGGGTGGAGAGACCCAGTACTTC. As protein: CASSPRGGETQYF.

The chain recombines TRBV28 with TRBJ1-6; a possible D gene is TRBD1 (5 bases). V lost 7 bases and J lost 10, with 23 bases in between. Per germline, CDR1 MDHEN and CDR2 SYDVKM. The CDR3 sequence is 16 residues long. The CDR3 spells CASTSAGPIRGSPLHF. In nucleotides, the CDR3 is TGTGCCAGCACCTCCGCGGGACCGATACGTGGATCACCCCTCCACTTT.

The V gene is TRBV5-4, the J gene TRBJ1-2, with 10 nucleotides matching TRBD1. CDR1 SGHNT and CDR2 YYREEE come from the germline V gene (reference sequence). V was pared by 0 bases and J by 3 bases, with 11 bases of the junction left unmatched. The length of the CDR3 is 18 residues. The CDR3 DNA sequence: TGTGCCAGCAGCTTGGGTCCTGAGACAGGGGGCCTCTACTATGGCTACACCTTC. It encodes CASSLGPETGGLYYGYTF. Full variable domain (outside the CDR3, taken from reference TRBV5-4 and TRBJ1-2): ETGVTQSPTHLIKTRGQQVTLRCSSQSGHNTVSWYQQALGQGPQFIFQYYREEENGRGNFPPRFSGLQFPNYSSELNVNALELDDSALYLCASSLGPETGGLYYGYTFGSGTRLTVV.

The chain employs TRBV9 and TRBJ2-1; TRBD2 might be the D (5 bases). The germline CDR1 and CDR2 sequences are SGDLS and YYNGEE. The length of the CDR3 is 16 residues. Deletions cut 4 bases from V and 0 bases from J, with 14 bases between. The CDR3 loop is CASSPTSGSSYNEQFF. The CDR3 coding sequence is TGTGCCAGCAGCCCAACCAGCGGTAGCTCCTACAATGAGCAGTTCTTC.

The chain recombines TRBV5-1 with TRBJ1-2; 7 positions match TRBD1. The V gene's germline CDR1 is SGHRS and CDR2 YFSETQ. The CDR3 has 14 residues. Trimming took 5 bases from V and 8 from J; bases not matched to a gene: 12. In nucleotides, the CDR3 is TGCGCCAGCAGGGGGACAGCTCGAAGTGGAGGCTACACCTTC. As protein: CASRGTARSGGYTF. The entire variable domain, with the rest obtained from reference TRBV5-1 and TRBJ1-2, is as follows: KAGVTQTPRYLIKTRGQQVTLSCSPISGHRSVSWYQQTPGQGLQFLFEYFSETQRNKGNFPGRFSGRQFSNSRSEMNVSTLELGDSALYLCASRGTARSGGYTFGSGTRLTVV.

This chain uses TRBV9 with TRBJ2-2; 11 bases are shared with TRBD2. The germline gives CDR1 SGDLS, CDR2 YYNGEE. CDR3 length: 18 residues. V dropped 4 bases and J dropped 5; count of bases not matched to a gene: 13. CDR3 sequence: CASSLRNLAGGLTGELFF. The CDR3 DNA sequence: TGTGCCAGCAGCCTCCGAAACCTAGCGGGAGGTTTAACCGGGGAGCTGTTTTTT.

The chain combines TRBV4-1 with TRBJ2-3, with TRBD2 matching over 9 bases. Germline V gives CDR1 MGHRA, CDR2 YSYEKL. Trimming removed 5 bases from V and 2 bases from J; junction bases left unmatched: 5. The CDR3 extends over 15 amino acids. CDR3 region: CASSKAGGFTDTQYF. Written as DNA, the CDR3 is TGCGCCAGCAGCAAAGCGGGAGGATTCACAGATACGCAGTATTTT.

The chain carries TRBV19 and TRBJ2-5; D perhaps matches TRBD1 (5 bases). Germline loops: CDR1 LNHDA, CDR2 SQIVND (reference sequence). The CDR3 covers 16 residues. Between the trimmed V and J ends, which lost 5 bases and 1 base, there was a span of 17 bases. The DNA for the CDR3 is TGTGCCAGTAGTGCACGGACACCTCTTACCCAAGAGACCCAGTACTTC. It specifies CASSARTPLTQETQYF.